Each of the 17 T cell receptor beta chains below was sequenced from the same sample in a study of graft-versus-host responses after intestinal transplantation. Some clones are missing from TCRdb's copy, which holds only in-frame ones; the method was immunoSEQ multiplex PCR. The table lists about 86,000 clones, approximately 90% of them singletons. These TCRs' antigens remain unknown. This sample comprised unstimulated CD4+ T cells sorted from spleen or lymph node cells, obtained before transplant. The receptors derive from a human donor who was the organ donor for an intestinal transplant.

This chain uses TRBV19 with TRBJ2-2; 7 bases align to TRBD2. This CDR3 comprises 16 residues. Trimming at V came to 3 bases and at J to 6 bases, leaving 10 bases not matched to a gene. Germline CDR1 and CDR2: LNHDA and SQIVND (reference sequence). CDR3 sequence reads: CASSMVTSVRAGELFF. The CDR3 nucleotides read TGTGCCAGTAGTATGGTAACTAGCGTCCGAGCCGGGGAGCTGTTTTTT.

The chain employs TRBV7-3 and TRBJ1-6; no clear D. Trimming pared 2 bases from V and 7 bases from J, leaving 3 bases between. The CDR3 runs 12 residues. Germline V gene lookup returns CDR1 SGHTA and CDR2 FQGTGA. The CDR3 nucleotides read TGTGCCAGCAGCTTAGGCAATTCACCCCTCCACTTT. Translated, it gives CASSLGNSPLHF.

This chain joins TRBV7-8 and TRBJ2-5, with TRBD2 matching 9 bases. The trim removed 5 bases at V and 2 bases at J, leaving 6 bases unmatched. This CDR3 has 15 amino acids. Germline values: CDR1 SGHVS, CDR2 FQNEAQ. Written as DNA, the CDR3 is TGTGCCAGCAGCGGTCTCGCGGGGGGGCAAGAGACCCAGTACTTC. The encoded protein is CASSGLAGGQETQYF.

The chain is built from TRBV18 and TRBJ2-1; 10 bases fit TRBD2. Trimming at V came to 6 bases and at J to 6 bases, leaving 8 bases not matched to a gene. CDR1 KGHSH and CDR2 LQKENI come from the germline V gene. This CDR3 region has 15 residues. In nucleotides, the CDR3 is TGTGCCAGCTCGTCCACTAGCGGGGACGGCAATGAGCAGTTCTTC. Translation: CASSSTSGDGNEQFF.

The chain combines TRBV4-1 with TRBJ2-3; 9 nucleotides align to TRBD2. V dropped 5 bases and J dropped 0; count of bases not matched to a gene: 3. CDR1 and CDR2 (germline): MGHRA, YSYEKL. The CDR3 consists of 15 residues. The CDR3 sequence: CASSASGTSTDTQYF. The CDR3 DNA follows: TGCGCCAGCAGCGCTAGCGGGACTAGCACAGATACGCAGTATTTT.

V is TRBV4-2 and J is TRBJ2-5; no clear D. The CDR3 runs 13 residues. Germline values: CDR1 LGHNA, CDR2 YNFKEQ. V gave up 2 bases and J gave up 0 bases, with 4 bases separating them. The CDR3, as DNA: TGTGCCAGCAGCCAACGGGACCAAGAGACCCAGTACTTC. It encodes CASSQRDQETQYF.

The chain joins TRBV19 to TRBJ1-2; possibly TRBD1 for D (5 bases). V lost 5 bases to trimming and J lost 7 bases, with 11 bases between them. CDR1 is LNHDA and CDR2 is SQIVND in the germline V gene (reference sequence). The CDR3 extends over 12 amino acids. CDR3 sequence (DNA): TGTGCCAGTAGTGGGGGGAAGGGTGGCTACACCTTC. Its protein is CASSGGKGGYTF. Variable domain in full (rest from reference TRBV19 and TRBJ1-2): DGGITQSPKYLFRKEGQNVTLSCEQNLNHDAMYWYRQDPGQGLRLIYYSQIVNDFQKGDIAEGYSVSREKKESFPLTVTSAQKNPTAFYLCASSGGKGGYTFGSGTRLTVV.

V is TRBV5-4 and J is TRBJ2-5; tentative D call: TRBD2 (5 bases). With 4 bases removed from V and 4 bases from J, the gap between germline ends came to 20 bases. The germline V gene encodes CDR1 SGHNT and CDR2 YYREEE (reference sequence). The CDR3 extends over 16 amino acids. The CDR3 spells CASSREPHPARETQYF. The CDR3 bases are TGTGCCAGCAGCCGGGAACCACACCCAGCCCGAGAGACCCAGTACTTC.

The chain couples TRBV7-2 to TRBJ1-2; 7 positions match TRBD1. Losses at the gene ends were 4 bases for V and 4 bases for J; bases not matched to a gene: 6. CDR1 SGHTA and CDR2 FQGNSA come from the germline V gene. This CDR3 has 14 residues. CDR3 loop: CASSSLTGSYGYTF. DNA for the CDR3: TGTGCCAGCAGCTCCCTGACAGGGAGCTATGGCTACACCTTC.

Worth noting for this clone: The same CDR3 also results from other DNA sequences found in this sample. V gene TRBV28 combines with J gene TRBJ2-3, with 9 positions matching TRBD2. Germline lookup yields CDR1 MDHEN and CDR2 SYDVKM. This CDR3 comprises 16 residues. Trimming removed 9 bases from V and 2 bases from J; junction bases left unmatched: 12. CDR3 nucleotides: TGTGCCAGACCCGACCGAGAGCGGGAGGACACAGATACGCAGTATTTT. Its protein product is CARPDREREDTDTQYF.

The chain combines TRBV6-5 with TRBJ1-4; the D is unclear. CDR1 and CDR2 from the germline V gene are MNHEY and SVGAGI. There are 15 residues in the CDR3. The V end was cut by 8 bases, the J end by 5 bases, with 18 bases between. CDR3 in DNA: TGTGCCAGCGCCCAAGCTCAAAGGAGGAATGAAAAACTGTTTTTT. The encoded protein is CASAQAQRRNEKLFF.

The rearrangement joins TRBV14 to TRBJ1-1; 9 bases align to TRBD1. Germline-derived CDR1 and CDR2 are SGHDN and FVKESK. The J segment lost 4 bases and the V segment lost 2 bases, leaving 8 bases of the junction unmatched. There are 16 residues in the CDR3. In nucleotides, the CDR3 is TGTGCCAGCAGCCAATCGCCAATGGGACAGGGCACTGAAGCTTTCTTT. Translation: CASSQSPMGQGTEAFF.

The J gene is TRBJ2-7, the V gene TRBV5-6, with 11 bases aligning to TRBD2. Germline CDR1 reads SGHDT; CDR2 reads YYEEEE. The J segment lost 6 bases and the V segment lost 3 bases, leaving 8 bases of the junction unmatched. The CDR3 is 15 residues long. This chain's CDR3 is CASSSPTSGSTEQYF. Here the CDR3 DNA reads TGTGCCAGCAGCTCACCAACTAGCGGGAGTACCGAGCAGTACTTC.

The chain links TRBV11-3 to TRBJ2-4, with D perhaps matching TRBD2 (6 bases). Germline CDR1 and CDR2: SGHNT and YENEEA. The CDR3 runs 17 residues. The V end was cut by 3 bases, the J end by 1 base, with 16 bases between. The CDR3 region has the DNA TGTGCCAGCAGCTTGGAGAGCGGGTTTTTGGCCAAAAACATTCAGTACTTC. Encoded protein: CASSLESGFLAKNIQYF.

V usage is TRBV11-2 and J usage is TRBJ1-4; TRBD1 agrees at 7 bases. The junction had 11 bases not matched to a gene; V was cut back by 5 bases and J by 17 bases. The CDR3 length is 12 residues. The V gene's germline CDR1 is SGHAT and CDR2 FQNNGV. The CDR3 reads CASSPTPGTAFF. Here the CDR3 DNA reads TGTGCCAGCAGCCCGACGCCCGGGACAGCCTTTTTT. The whole variable domain, filled in from reference TRBV11-2 and TRBJ1-4, reads EAGVAQSPRYKIIEKRQSVAFWCNPISGHATLYWYQQILGQGPKLLIQFQNNGVVDDSQLPKDRFSAERLKGVDSTLKIQPAKLEDSAVYLCASSPTPGTAFFGSGTQLSVL.

This clone was seen only a few times. CDR3 coding DNA: TGTGCCAGCAGTCGGGACAGGGGTAATAACAATGAGCAGTTCTTC. This gives the protein CASSRDRGNNNEQFF. The chain joins TRBV6-5 to TRBJ2-1; 10 bases align to TRBD1. Germline lookup yields CDR1 MNHEY and CDR2 SVGAGI. The length of the CDR3 is 15 residues. J was trimmed by 5 bases and V by 5 bases; bases with no gene match: 6.

This sequence joins TRBV27 and TRBJ2-7, with D possibly being TRBD1 (6 bases). CDR1 and CDR2 (germline): MNHEY, SMNVEV (reference sequence). This CDR3 region has 14 residues. V shed 6 bases and J shed 2 bases, with 14 bases lying between them. The CDR3 is CASRRSTGTYEQYF. The CDR3 DNA reads TGTGCCAGCAGACGATCGACAGGAACCTACGAGCAGTACTTC.